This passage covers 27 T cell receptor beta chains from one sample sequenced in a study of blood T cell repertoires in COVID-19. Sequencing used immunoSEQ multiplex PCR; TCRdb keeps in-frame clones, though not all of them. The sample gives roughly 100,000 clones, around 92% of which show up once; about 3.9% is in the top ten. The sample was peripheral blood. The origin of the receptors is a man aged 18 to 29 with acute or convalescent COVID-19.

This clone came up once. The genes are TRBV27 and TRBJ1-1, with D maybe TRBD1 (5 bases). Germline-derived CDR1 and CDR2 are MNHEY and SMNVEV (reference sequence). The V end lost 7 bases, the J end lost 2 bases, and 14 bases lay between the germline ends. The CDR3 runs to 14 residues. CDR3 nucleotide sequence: TGTGCCAGCAAACCCGCGGGGGTTAACACTGAAGCTTTCTTT. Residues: CASKPAGVNTEAFF.

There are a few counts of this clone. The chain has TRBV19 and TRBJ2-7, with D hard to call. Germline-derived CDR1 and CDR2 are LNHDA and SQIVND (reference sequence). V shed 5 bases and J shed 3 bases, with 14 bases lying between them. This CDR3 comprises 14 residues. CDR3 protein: CASSSLLTNYEQYF. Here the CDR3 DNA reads TGTGCCAGTAGTTCCCTCCTTACTAACTACGAGCAGTACTTC.

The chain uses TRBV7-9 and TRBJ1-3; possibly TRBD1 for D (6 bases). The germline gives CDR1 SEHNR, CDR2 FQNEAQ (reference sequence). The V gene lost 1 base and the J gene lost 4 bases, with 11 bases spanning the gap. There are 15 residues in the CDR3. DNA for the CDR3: TGTGCCAGCAGCTTAGGACGACAGGAGGGAAACACCATATATTTT. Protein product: CASSLGRQEGNTIYF. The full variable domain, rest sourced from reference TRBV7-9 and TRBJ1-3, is DTGVSQNPRHKITKRGQNVTFRCDPISEHNRLYWYRQTLGQGPEFLTYFQNEAQLEKSRLLSDRFSAERPKGSFSTLEIQRTEQGDSAMYLCASSLGRQEGNTIYFGEGSWLTVV.

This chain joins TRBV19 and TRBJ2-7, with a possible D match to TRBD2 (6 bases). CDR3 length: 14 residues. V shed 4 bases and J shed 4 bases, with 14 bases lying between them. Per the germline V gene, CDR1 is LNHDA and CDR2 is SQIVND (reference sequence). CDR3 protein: CASSTSLGGYEQYF. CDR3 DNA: TGTGCCAGTAGTACTTCCTTGGGGGGATACGAGCAGTACTTC.

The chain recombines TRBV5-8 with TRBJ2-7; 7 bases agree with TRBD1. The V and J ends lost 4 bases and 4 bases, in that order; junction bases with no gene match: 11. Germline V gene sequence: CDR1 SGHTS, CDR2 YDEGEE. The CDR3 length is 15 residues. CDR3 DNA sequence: TGTGCCAGCAGCCCGCGACAGGGTGAAACTTACGAGCAGTACTTC. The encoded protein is CASSPRQGETYEQYF.

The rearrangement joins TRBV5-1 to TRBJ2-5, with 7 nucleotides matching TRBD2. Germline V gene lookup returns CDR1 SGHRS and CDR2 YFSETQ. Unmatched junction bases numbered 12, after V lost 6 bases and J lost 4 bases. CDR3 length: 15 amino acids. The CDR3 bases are TGCGCCAGCACCCAAAACCCCGGGGGGAGAGAGACCCAGTACTTC. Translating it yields CASTQNPGGRETQYF.

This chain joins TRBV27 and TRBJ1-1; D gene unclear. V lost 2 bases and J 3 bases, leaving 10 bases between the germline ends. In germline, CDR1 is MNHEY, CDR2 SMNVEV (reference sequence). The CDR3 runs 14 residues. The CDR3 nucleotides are TGTGCCAGCAGTTTAAACCCGGGGTACACTGAAGCTTTCTTT. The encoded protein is CASSLNPGYTEAFF.

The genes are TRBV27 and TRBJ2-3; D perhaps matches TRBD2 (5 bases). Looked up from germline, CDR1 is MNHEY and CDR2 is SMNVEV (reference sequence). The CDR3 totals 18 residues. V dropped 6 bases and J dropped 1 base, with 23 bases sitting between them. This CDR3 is CASSWNCGRPIGTDTQYF. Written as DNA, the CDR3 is TGTGCCAGCAGCTGGAACTGTGGGAGACCTATTGGCACAGATACGCAGTATTTT.

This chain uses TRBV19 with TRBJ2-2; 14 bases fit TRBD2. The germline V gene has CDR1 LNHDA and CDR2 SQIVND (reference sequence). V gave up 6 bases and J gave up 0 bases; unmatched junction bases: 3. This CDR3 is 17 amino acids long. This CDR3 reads CASRLTSGRANTGELFF. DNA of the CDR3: TGTGCCAGTAGATTGACTAGCGGGAGGGCGAACACCGGGGAGCTGTTTTTT.

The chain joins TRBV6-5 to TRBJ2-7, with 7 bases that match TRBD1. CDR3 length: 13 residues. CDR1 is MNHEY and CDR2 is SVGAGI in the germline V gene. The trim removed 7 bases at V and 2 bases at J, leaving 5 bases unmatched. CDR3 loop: CASKVTGAYEQYF. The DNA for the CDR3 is TGTGCCAGCAAAGTTACAGGGGCCTACGAGCAGTACTTC.

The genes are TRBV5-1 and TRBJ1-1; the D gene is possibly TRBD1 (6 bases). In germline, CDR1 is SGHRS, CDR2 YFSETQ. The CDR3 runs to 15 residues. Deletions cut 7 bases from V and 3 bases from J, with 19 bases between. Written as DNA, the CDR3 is TGCGCCAGCTCCTTGGACGGGGGGGCTTACACTGAAGCTTTCTTT. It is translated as CASSLDGGAYTEAFF.

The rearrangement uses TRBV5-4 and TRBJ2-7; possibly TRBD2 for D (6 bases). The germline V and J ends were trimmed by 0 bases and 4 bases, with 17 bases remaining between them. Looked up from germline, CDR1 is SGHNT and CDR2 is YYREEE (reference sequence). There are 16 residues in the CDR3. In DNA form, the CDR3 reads TGTGCCAGCAGCTTGGATCCGGGAGAAGGAGGGTACGAGCAGTACTTC. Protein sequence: CASSLDPGEGGYEQYF.

The CDR3 protein is CASSPRSVTGTDPYEQYF. The DNA of the CDR3 is TGTGCCAGCTCACCCCGCAGTGTCACCGGGACAGATCCCTACGAGCAGTACTTC. The chain is built from TRBV18 and TRBJ2-7, with 7 bases matching TRBD1. With 3 bases clipped from V and 2 bases from J, the junction kept 16 bases outside the gene matches. Looked up from germline, CDR1 is KGHSH and CDR2 is LQKENI. This CDR3 has 18 amino acids.

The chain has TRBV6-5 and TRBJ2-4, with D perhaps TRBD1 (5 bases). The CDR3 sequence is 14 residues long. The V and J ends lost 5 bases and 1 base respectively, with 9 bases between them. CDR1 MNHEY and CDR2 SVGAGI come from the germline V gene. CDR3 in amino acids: CASSQSGAKNIQYF. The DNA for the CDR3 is TGTGCCAGCAGTCAATCAGGGGCCAAAAACATTCAGTACTTC.

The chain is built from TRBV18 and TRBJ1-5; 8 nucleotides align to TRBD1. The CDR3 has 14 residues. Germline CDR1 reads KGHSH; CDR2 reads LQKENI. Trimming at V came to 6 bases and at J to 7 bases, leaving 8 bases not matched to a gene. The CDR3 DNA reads TGTGCCAGCTCGTACGGACAGGGTAGCCAGCCCCAGCATTTT. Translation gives CASSYGQGSQPQHF.

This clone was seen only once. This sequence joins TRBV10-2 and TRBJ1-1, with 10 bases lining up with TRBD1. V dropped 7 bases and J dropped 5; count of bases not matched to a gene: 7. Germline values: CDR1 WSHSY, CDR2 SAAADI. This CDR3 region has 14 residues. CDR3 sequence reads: CASTLGQGRTEAFF. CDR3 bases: TGCGCCAGCACCCTGGGACAGGGGCGGACTGAAGCTTTCTTT.

Here the CDR3 DNA reads TGTGCCAGCGGGATGCCCGGGACAGAGTACGAGCAGTACTTC. It is translated as CASGMPGTEYEQYF. This rearrangement joins TRBV6-5 to TRBJ2-7, with 7 bases fitting TRBD1. The germline V gene has CDR1 MNHEY and CDR2 SVGAGI. V dropped 8 bases and J dropped 4; count of bases not matched to a gene: 11. This CDR3 has 14 residues.

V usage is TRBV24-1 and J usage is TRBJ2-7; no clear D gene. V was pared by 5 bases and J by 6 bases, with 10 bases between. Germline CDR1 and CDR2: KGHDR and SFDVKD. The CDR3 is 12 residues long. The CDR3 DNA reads TGTGCCACCAGTGCCCGAGGAGTCGAGCAGTACTTC. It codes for CATSARGVEQYF.

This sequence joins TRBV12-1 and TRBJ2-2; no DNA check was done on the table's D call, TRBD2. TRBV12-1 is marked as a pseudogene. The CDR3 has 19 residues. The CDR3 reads CASSPPRGSGGSNTGELFF. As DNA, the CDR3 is TGTGCCAGCAGCCCCCCGAGAGGATCGGGAGGGTCGAACACCGGGGAGCTGTTTTTT.

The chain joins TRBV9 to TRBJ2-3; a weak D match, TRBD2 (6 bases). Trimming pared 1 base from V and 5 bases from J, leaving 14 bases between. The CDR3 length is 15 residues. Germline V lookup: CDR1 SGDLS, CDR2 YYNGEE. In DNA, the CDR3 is TGTGCCAGCAGCGTATGGGGCGGGGCGGGAGATACGCAGTATTTT. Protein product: CASSVWGGAGDTQYF.

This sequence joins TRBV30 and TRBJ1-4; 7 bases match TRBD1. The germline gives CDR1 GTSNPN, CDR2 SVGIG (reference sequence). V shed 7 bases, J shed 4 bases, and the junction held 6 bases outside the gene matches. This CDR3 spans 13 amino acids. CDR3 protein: CAYRQGFNEKLFF. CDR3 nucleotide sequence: TGTGCCTACCGACAGGGTTTTAATGAAAAACTGTTTTTT.

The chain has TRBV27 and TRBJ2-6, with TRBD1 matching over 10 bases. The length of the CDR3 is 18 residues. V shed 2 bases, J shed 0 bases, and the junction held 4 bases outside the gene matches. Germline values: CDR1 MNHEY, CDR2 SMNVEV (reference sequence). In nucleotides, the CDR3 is TGTGCCAGCAGTTTAAGGACAGGGGGTATCTCTGGGGCCAACGTCCTGACTTTC. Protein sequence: CASSLRTGGISGANVLTF.

DNA of the CDR3: TGTGCCACCAGCGTAACAGGGTTAAATCAGCCCCAGCATTTT. The encoded protein is CATSVTGLNQPQHF. V gene TRBV24-1 combines with J gene TRBJ1-5; perhaps TRBD1 as D (6 bases). Trimming took off 7 bases at V and 4 bases at J, with 13 bases between the two ends. This CDR3 has 14 residues. Looked up from germline, CDR1 is KGHDR and CDR2 is SFDVKD.

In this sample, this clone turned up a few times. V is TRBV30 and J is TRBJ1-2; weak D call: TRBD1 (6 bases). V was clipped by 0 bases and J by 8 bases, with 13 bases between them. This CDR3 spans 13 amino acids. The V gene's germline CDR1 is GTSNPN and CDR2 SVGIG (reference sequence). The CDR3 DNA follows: TGTGCCTGGAGTGTACGTCAGGGGAGCGGCTACACCTTC. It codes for CAWSVRQGSGYTF.

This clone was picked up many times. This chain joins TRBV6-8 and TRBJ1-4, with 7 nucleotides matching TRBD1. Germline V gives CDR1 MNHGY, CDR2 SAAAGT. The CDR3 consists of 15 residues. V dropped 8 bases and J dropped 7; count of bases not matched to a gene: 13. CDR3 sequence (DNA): TGTGCCAGCCAAAAAAGGACAGGAGTAGCTGAAAAACTGTTTTTT. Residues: CASQKRTGVAEKLFF.

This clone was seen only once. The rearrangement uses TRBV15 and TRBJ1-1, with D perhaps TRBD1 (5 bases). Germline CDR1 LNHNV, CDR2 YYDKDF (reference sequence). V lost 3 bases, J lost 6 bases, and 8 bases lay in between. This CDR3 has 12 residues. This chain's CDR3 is CATSSDSAEAFF. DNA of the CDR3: TGTGCCACCAGCAGTGACAGTGCTGAAGCTTTCTTT. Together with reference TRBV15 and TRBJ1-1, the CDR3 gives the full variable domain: DAMVIQNPRYQVTQFGKPVTLSCSQTLNHNVMYWYQQKSSQAPKLLFHYYDKDFNNEADTPDNFQSRRPNTSFCFLDIRSPGLGDTAMYLCATSSDSAEAFFGQGTRLTVV.

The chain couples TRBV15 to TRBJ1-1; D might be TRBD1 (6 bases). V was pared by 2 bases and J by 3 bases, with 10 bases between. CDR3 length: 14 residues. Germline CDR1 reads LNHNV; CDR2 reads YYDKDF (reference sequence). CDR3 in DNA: TGTGCCACCAGCAGAAAGGGACAAGACACTGAAGCTTTCTTT. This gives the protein CATSRKGQDTEAFF.